Listed below are T cell receptor beta chains from one sample, sequenced in a study of PD-L1 blockade in urothelial cancer. Assay: immunoSEQ multiplex PCR; the TCRdb copy retains only in-frame clones and omits some. This table has tens of thousands of clones, 81% appearing once. The sequencing used PBMCs, collected around atezolizumab (anti-PD-L1) treatment. The receptors shown here come from a man in his 70s with urothelial cancer. Both conserved end residues are part of each CDR3. The order of the fields is clone size, D gene, J gene, V gene, CDR3 DNA, CDR3 protein. The D gene is left open where the match is weak. For some rows the clone size is stated as once, few or many, or as a class when expanded; others skip it.

>few|-|TRBJ2-1|TRBV11-3
TGTGCCAGCAGCTACCTTGAGAGTGAGCAGTTCTTC
CASSYLESEQFF
>-|-|TRBJ2-1|TRBV7-3
TGTGCCAGCAGCTTAACGAGGCAGGGTTTCAATGAGCAGTTCTTC
CASSLTRQGFNEQFF
>few|TRBD1|TRBJ2-2|TRBV6-1
TGTGCCAGCAGTGAACTGGGACAGGGGCGCAACACCGGGGAGCTGTTTTTT
CASSELGQGRNTGELFF
>once|-|TRBJ2-1|TRBV10-3
TGTGCCATCAGTGAGACTAGGCCCGAGACCTACAATGAGCAGTTCTTC
CAISETRPETYNEQFF
>-|TRBD1|TRBJ2-1|TRBV9
TGTGCCAGCAGCTCTACCGACAGGGTCTATGAGCAGTTCTTC
CASSSTDRVYEQFF
>-|TRBD2|TRBJ2-2|TRBV19
TGTGCCTCTAGCGGGACTAACACCGGGGAGCTGTTTTTT
CASSGTNTGELFF
>few|TRBD2|TRBJ2-1|TRBV5-4
TGTGCCAGCAGCCCCGGACTAGCGGTCAATGAGCAGTTCTTC
CASSPGLAVNEQFF
>-|TRBD1|TRBJ1-2|TRBV5-1
TGCGCCAGCAACTTCGGGACAGGGGGCGACTATGGCTACACCTTC
CASNFGTGGDYGYTF
>-|-|TRBJ1-1|TRBV7-9
TGTGCCAGCAGCTTATCGGGAACCCGGGGCACTGAAGCTTTCTTT
CASSLSGTRGTEAFF
>few|TRBD1|TRBJ2-5|TRBV30
TGTGCCTGGAGTGAGAGGGGGCCGAGAGAGGAGACCCAGTACTTC
CAWSERGPREETQYF
>few|-|TRBJ1-5|TRBV2
TGTGCCAGCAGTGACGGACAGTACTATAGCAATCAGCCCCAGCATTTT
CASSDGQYYSNQPQHF
>-|-|TRBJ2-1|TRBV6-5
TGTGCCAGCAGCCGATCCTCGGGGGGCTTCAATGAGCAGTTCTTC
CASSRSSGGFNEQFF
>few|TRBD1|TRBJ2-7|TRBV15
TGTGCCACCAGCAGACCGGGACAGGGGGTCTACGAGCAGTACTTC
CATSRPGQGVYEQYF
>-|TRBD1|TRBJ2-1|TRBV7-9
TGTGCCAGCAGCCTCACTGCGGGACAGGGAAACAATGAGCAGTTCTTC
CASSLTAGQGNNEQFF
>-|TRBD2|TRBJ2-5|TRBV5-1
TGCGCCAGCAGCGGGGTAGCGGGAGACGAGACCCAGTACTTC
CASSGVAGDETQYF
>-|-|TRBJ2-1|TRBV9
TGTGCCAGCAGCCCGGAGGCGGTTTCCTACAATGAGCAGTTCTTC
CASSPEAVSYNEQFF
>once|TRBD2|TRBJ2-1|TRBV28
TGTGCCAGCAGTTCTGGGACTAGCGGTTACTACAATGAGCAGTTCTTC
CASSSGTSGYYNEQFF
>few|TRBD2|TRBJ2-7|TRBV28
TGTGCCAGCAGCCCGACGGGACTAACCTACGAGCAGTACTTC
CASSPTGLTYEQYF
>-|TRBD2|TRBJ2-7|TRBV5-1
TGCGCCAGCAGCTTTGGTAGCGGGACCTACGAGCAGTACTTC
CASSFGSGTYEQYF